These 6 T cell receptor beta chains were all obtained from the same sample, sequenced in a study of molecular identifiers for immune sequencing clone quantification. TCRdb passed the PCR reads through MiXCR, listing each CDR3 protein once. The sample consists of about 68,000 distinct CDR3 sequences, roughly 18% of them appearing once. Sequencing input: naive CD8+ T cells from blood, with Jurkat cell RNA spiked in. Indicated subset: FACS-sorted CD8+CD4-CCR7+CD45RA+ naive T cells. Source of these receptors: a human donor in good health. Some libraries in this study had Jurkat cell RNA spiked in.

Of note for this clonotype: Given a much more abundant clone one base away, this may be a read error. The chain has TRBV30 and TRBJ2-7; D not certain. The germline gives CDR1 GTSNPN, CDR2 SVGIG (reference sequence). Deletions cut 2 bases from V and 9 bases from J, with 17 bases between. There are 13 residues in the CDR3. CDR3 DNA: TGTGCCTGGAGTCTTTTTGGTGGCCACGGGCAGTACTTC. This gives the protein CAWSLFGGHGQYF.

In this sample, this clonotype turned up many times. V and J are TRBV27 and TRBJ2-7; D may be TRBD1 or TRBD2 (5 bases each). Trimming took 8 bases from V and 0 from J, leaving 26 bases between them. The germline gives CDR1 MNHEY, CDR2 SMNVEV (reference sequence). This CDR3 contains 18 residues. CDR3 sequence reads: CASGRRGNAGVSSYEQYF. In nucleotides, the CDR3 is TGTGCCAGCGGCCGTCGGGGCAACGCCGGGGTCAGCTCCTACGAGCAGTACTTC.

This clonotype was seen at least ten times. The chain couples TRBV4-2 to TRBJ2-1, with 8 bases identical to TRBD2. Unmatched junction bases numbered 13, after V lost 0 bases and J lost 9 bases. The CDR3 covers 17 residues. Germline-derived CDR1 and CDR2 are LGHNA and YNFKEQ. The CDR3 protein is CASSQDTAGGRTFEQFF. The CDR3 DNA is TGTGCCAGCAGCCAAGATACGGCGGGAGGACGAACTTTTGAGCAGTTCTTC.

This clonotype showed up many times. V usage is TRBV3-1 and J usage is TRBJ2-1; 9 positions agree with TRBD2. V was pared by 4 bases and J by 2 bases, with 6 bases of the junction left unmatched. Germline CDR1 reads LGHDT; CDR2 reads YNNKEL (reference sequence). CDR3 size: 16 residues. The CDR3 reads CASSLTGTSPYNEQFF. In DNA form, the CDR3 reads TGTGCCAGCAGCCTAACCGGGACTAGCCCCTACAATGAGCAGTTCTTC.

This clonotype appeared many times. This rearrangement joins TRBV4-1 to TRBJ2-7; a possible D gene is TRBD1 (5 bases). V was shortened by 0 bases and J by 4 bases, with 16 bases between the two germline ends. CDR1 and CDR2 from the germline V gene are MGHRA and YSYEKL. This CDR3 is built from 16 residues. The CDR3 region is CASSQDEGALIYEQYF. The CDR3 DNA follows: TGCGCCAGCAGCCAAGATGAAGGGGCGCTTATATACGAGCAGTACTTC.

In this sample, this clonotype turned up many times. The chain carries TRBV4-2 and TRBJ2-7; 13 bases map to TRBD2. J gave up 2 bases and V 5 bases, and 27 bases lay outside the gene matches. The V gene's germline CDR1 is LGHNA and CDR2 YNFKEQ. The CDR3 contains 23 residues. CDR3 sequence (DNA): TGTGCCAGCAGCTCCCTCAATCTCCCTCGGGGACTAGCGGGACGCACCCTAGCCTACGAGCAGTACTTC. It codes for CASSSLNLPRGLAGRTLAYEQYF.